The 5 T cell receptor beta chains below all came from one sample that was sequenced in a study of blood T cell repertoires in COVID-19. Assay used: immunoSEQ multiplex PCR; TCRdb lists only in-frame clones, some missing. The repertoire consists of over 250,000 clones, with around 80% occurring once and the leading ten covering 4.1%. The sequencing input was PBMCs or T cells enriched from blood (not recorded which). These receptors all stem from a young man with acute COVID-19.

The rearrangement joins TRBV19 to TRBJ2-4; 11 nucleotides line up with TRBD2. This CDR3 is 14 amino acids long. V trimming: 6 bases; J trimming: 3 bases; junction bases outside the gene matches: 1. Germline V gene data show CDR1 as LNHDA and CDR2 as SQIVND (reference sequence). The CDR3 region is CASRTSGVKNIQYF. The CDR3 bases are TGTGCCAGTAGGACTAGCGGGGTCAAAAACATTCAGTACTTC.

The J gene is TRBJ1-1, the V gene TRBV4-2; 10 bases line up with TRBD1. The germline V gene encodes CDR1 LGHNA and CDR2 YNFKEQ. The CDR3 loop spans 17 amino acids. The ends lost 4 bases at V and 2 bases at J; junction bases unmatched: 10. The CDR3 DNA follows: TGTGCCAGCAGCCGAAGACAGGGGGCCGGGGGTAACACTGAAGCTTTCTTT. Encoded protein: CASSRRQGAGGNTEAFF.

The chain uses TRBV5-1 and TRBJ2-7, with D tentatively TRBD1 (6 bases). Germline V gives CDR1 SGHRS, CDR2 YFSETQ. The CDR3 consists of 15 residues. Deletions cut 5 bases from V and 1 base from J, with 16 bases between. This chain's CDR3 is CASRAETGLSYEQYV. The DNA for the CDR3 is TGCGCCAGCAGGGCTGAGACAGGTCTATCCTACGAGCAGTACGTC.

CDR3 nucleotide sequence: TGTGCCAGCAGCTTGGCCGCGACAGGGGGCAGCGCTGAAGCTTTCTTT. It encodes CASSLAATGGSAEAFF. The rearrangement links TRBV5-4 to TRBJ1-1; TRBD1 matches at 10 bases. The CDR3 runs to 16 residues. V lost 0 bases to trimming and J lost 6 bases; unmatched junction nucleotides: 8. Looked up from germline, CDR1 is SGHNT and CDR2 is YYREEE (reference sequence).

The gene calls are TRBV7-9 and TRBJ2-1; D call uncertain. The CDR3 is 14 amino acids. Trimming cost V 2 bases and J 8 bases, with 13 bases left between them. Germline assignment: CDR1 SEHNR and CDR2 FQNEAQ (reference sequence). The CDR3 here is CASSLSQARDEQFF. The DNA of the CDR3 is TGTGCCAGCAGCTTAAGTCAGGCTCGAGATGAGCAGTTCTTC.